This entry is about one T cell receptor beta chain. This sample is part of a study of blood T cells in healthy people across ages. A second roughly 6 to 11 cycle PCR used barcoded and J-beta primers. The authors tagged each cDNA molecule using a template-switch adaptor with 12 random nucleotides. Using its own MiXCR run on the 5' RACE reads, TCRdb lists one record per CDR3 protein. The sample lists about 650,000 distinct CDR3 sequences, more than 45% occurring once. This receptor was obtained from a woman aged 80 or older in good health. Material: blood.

CDR3 sequence: CATSTYTEAFF. The CDR3, as DNA: TGTGCCACCAGCACTTACACTGAAGCTTTCTTT. This chain connects TRBV15 to TRBJ1-1; no clear D gene. This CDR3 region has 11 residues. Germline V CDR1 and CDR2: LNHNV, YYDKDF (reference sequence). Trimming shortened V by 4 bases and J by 3 bases, and 3 bases separated the two germline ends.